This T cell receptor beta chain was captured by sequencing in a study of beta chain features in type 1 diabetes. Study-level findings and limits: Significant though moderate, a shortening of TCRB CDR3s appeared in all four CD4+ subsets of Type 1 diabetes patients. Researchers reported that naive, central memory and Treg TCRB repertoires appeared more similar in patients than in healthy donors.

On this clone itself: The target antigen is unknown.

Expressed TCRB transcripts got sequenced, as all isolated RNA was reverse transcribed. Produced via immunoSEQ multiplex PCR; TCRdb's table is partial and in-frame only. The data show 350,000 to 450,000 clones, roughly 13% seen once. Germline assignment: CDR1 MGHRA and CDR2 YSYEKL. CDR3 size: 16 residues. Trimming cost V 6 bases and J 3 bases; bases outside gene matches: 10. In total, each donor contributed a single heparinised blood draw that averaged about 100 mL. The sequence was obtained from a woman between 18 and 29 years old with type 1 diabetes. The sample taken for sequencing was naive CD4+ T cells from blood. The chain uses TRBV4-1 and TRBJ1-5, with 8 bases fitting TRBD1. The CDR3 protein is CASSSRTGPYNQPQHF. The CDR3 nucleotides are TGCGCCAGCAGTTCGCGGACAGGGCCCTACAATCAGCCCCAGCATTTT.